This T cell receptor (beta chain) was identified in a study of cytomegalovirus exposure and HLA in healthy donors. Study-level points and caveats: The authors judged a highly shared variant cluster likely a sequencing artifact. Differences between HLA loci emerged in a later analysis of TCR association rates, with DRB1 most and HLA-C fewest. The productive fraction for most TCR beta V segments was about 87% or about 30% in an earlier analysis.

As for this clone: Its target is not known.

Nominally healthy donors were sampled, though unrecorded immune exposures were likely. Germline V gene sequence: CDR1 SGDLS, CDR2 YYNGEE. The CDR3 has 15 amino acids. V was pared by 0 bases and J by 11 bases, with 20 bases between. Researchers ran the PCR with 60 Vbeta and 13 Jbeta primers. Using immunoSEQ multiplex PCR, the repertoire was profiled, and TCRdb retains in-frame clones only, with some absent. Among more than 200,000 clones listed, roughly 82% were seen once. The receptor comes from a man aged 35 to 55 in good health and CMV-seropositive. The chain employs TRBV9 and TRBJ2-5; possibly TRBD1 for D (6 bases). The sequencing input was PBMCs. Here the CDR3 DNA reads TGTGCCAGCAGCGTAGATCTAGGGGGTGTTGGGGAGCAGTACTTC. Translation: CASSVDLGGVGEQYF. Full variable domain (outside the CDR3, taken from reference TRBV9 and TRBJ2-5): DSGVTQTPKHLITATGQRVTLRCSPRSGDLSVYWYQQSLDQGLQFLIQYYNGEERAKGNILERFSAQQFPDLHSELNLSSLELGDSALYFCASSVDLGGVGEQYFGPGTRLLVL.